This TCR beta chain emerged from a study of blood T cell repertoires in COVID-19. Study-wide background: Researchers got acute and convalescent COVID-19 samples from the United States, Italy and Spain. T cells, B-cell-depleted T cells, or PBMCs supplied cDNA or gDNA.

In the source study's methods: Reference gene primer amplification gave estimated nucleated cell counts. This table comes from immunoSEQ multiplex PCR, and its TCRdb copy is limited to in-frame clones, with some not included. The V and J calls and the clone size are those of that table, but D and trimming were determined from the DNA. Among about 360,000 clones listed, more than 65% were seen once. The CDR3 covers 13 residues. CDR1 and CDR2 from the germline V gene are ENHRY and SYGVKD. The junction had 1 base not matched to a gene; V was cut back by 4 bases and J by 4 bases. This clone came up a few times.

Input material: peripheral blood. The clonotype originates from a human donor with acute or convalescent COVID-19. The donor label of this sample is uncertain. This chain uses TRBV10-3 with TRBJ1-5, with 7 bases that match TRBD1. The CDR3 DNA reads TGTGCCATCAGTGGGGGACAGAATCAGCCCCAGCATTTT. Translating gives CAISGGQNQPQHF.